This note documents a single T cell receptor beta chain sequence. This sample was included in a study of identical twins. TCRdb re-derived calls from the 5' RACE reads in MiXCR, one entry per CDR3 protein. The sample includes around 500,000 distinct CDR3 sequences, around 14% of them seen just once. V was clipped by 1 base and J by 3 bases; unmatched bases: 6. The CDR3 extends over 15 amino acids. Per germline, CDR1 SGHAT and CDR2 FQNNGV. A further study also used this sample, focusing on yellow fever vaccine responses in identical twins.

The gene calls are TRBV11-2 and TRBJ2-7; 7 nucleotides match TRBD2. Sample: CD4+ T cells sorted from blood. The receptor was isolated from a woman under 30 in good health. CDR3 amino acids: CASSLVPAGNYEQYF. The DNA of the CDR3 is TGTGCCAGCAGCTTAGTTCCAGCGGGGAACTACGAGCAGTACTTC. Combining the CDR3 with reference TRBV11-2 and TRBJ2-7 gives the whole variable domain EAGVAQSPRYKIIEKRQSVAFWCNPISGHATLYWYQQILGQGPKLLIQFQNNGVVDDSQLPKDRFSAERLKGVDSTLKIQPAKLEDSAVYLCASSLVPAGNYEQYFGPGTRLTVT.